One sample yielded the 21 T cell receptor beta chains listed below, sequenced in a study of T cell responses to AZD1222 COVID-19 vaccine. Data came from immunoSEQ multiplex PCR; TCRdb stores just in-frame clones and leaves some out. The sample yields more than 150,000 clones, about nine tenths seen once. Sequencing used peripheral blood, obtained 28 days after the second AZD1222 dose. Receptors were obtained from an adult who received the AZD1222 COVID-19 vaccine.

This chain links TRBV11-2 with TRBJ2-1; a weak D match, TRBD2 (6 bases). V was trimmed by 5 bases and J by 8 bases, leaving 22 bases between them. CDR1 and CDR2 from the germline V gene are SGHAT and FQNNGV. This CDR3 has 16 residues. The DNA for the CDR3 is TGTGCCAGCAGCCGACCATTTAGGCGGGAAAGAGATGAGCAGTTCTTC. Protein product: CASSRPFRRERDEQFF.

The gene calls are TRBV11-2 and TRBJ1-2; weak D call: TRBD1 (6 bases). V was trimmed by 3 bases and J by 2 bases, leaving 10 bases between them. This CDR3 is built from 14 residues. Looked up from germline, CDR1 is SGHAT and CDR2 is FQNNGV. The CDR3 nucleotides read TGTGCCAGCAGCTTGGGCAGGGGCAACTATGGCTACACCTTC. Residues: CASSLGRGNYGYTF.

In this sample, this clone turned up a few times. The V and J genes are TRBV11-1 and TRBJ2-5; D may be TRBD1 (6 bases). Trimming took 8 bases from V and 0 from J, leaving 10 bases between them. This CDR3 is built from 13 residues. Germline lookup yields CDR1 SGHAT and CDR2 FQDESV (reference sequence). The CDR3 reads CASARDNQETQYF. As DNA, the CDR3 is TGTGCCAGCGCCCGGGACAACCAAGAGACCCAGTACTTC.

This clone was counted a single time. The chain employs TRBV5-4 and TRBJ1-3; no clear D gene. V was pared by 5 bases and J by 7 bases, with 10 bases between. CDR3 length: 12 amino acids. Per the germline V gene, CDR1 is SGHNT and CDR2 is YYREEE (reference sequence). The CDR3 is CASRQDQNTIYF. CDR3 bases: TGTGCCAGCAGACAAGACCAGAACACCATATATTTT.

The chain uses TRBV3-1 (or the pseudogene TRBV3-2) and TRBJ2-7, with D possibly TRBD2 on 5 matching bases. V dropped 5 bases and J dropped 7 bases, with 12 bases sitting between them. Looked up from germline, CDR1 is LGHDT and CDR2 is YNNKEL (reference sequence). The CDR3 loop spans 12 amino acids. The CDR3 spells CASSFNRGEQYF. CDR3 DNA sequence: TGTGCCAGCAGCTTCAACCGGGGAGAGCAGTACTTC.

The CDR3: CASSQGSSGLSGWNTEAFF. In DNA form, the CDR3 reads TGCGCCAGCAGCCAAGGAAGCAGTGGGCTTTCGGGGTGGAACACTGAAGCTTTCTTT. J is TRBJ1-1 and V is TRBV4-3; D remains ambiguous. Germline V gene sequence: CDR1 LGHNA, CDR2 YSLEER. The ends were cut back, 1 base at V and 1 base at J, with 22 bases in the middle. The CDR3 has 19 residues.

This chain uses TRBV6-1 with TRBJ2-3; the D gene is possibly TRBD2 (6 bases). V dropped 0 bases and J dropped 7 bases, with 8 bases sitting between them. Germline assignment: CDR1 MNHNS and CDR2 SASEGT. This CDR3 is built from 13 residues. The DNA of the CDR3 is TGTGCCAGCAGTGAAGCGCGGGGTTATACGCAGTATTTT. It yields the protein CASSEARGYTQYF.

The V gene is TRBV18, the J gene TRBJ1-6; D is uncertain. CDR3 length: 13 residues. The V end was cut by 6 bases, the J end by 10 bases, with 13 bases between. Germline assignment: CDR1 KGHSH and CDR2 LQKENI. CDR3 DNA: TGTGCCAGCTCCCCAGAGAGGGTCTCACCCCTCCACTTT. It translates to CASSPERVSPLHF.

The chain joins TRBV7-8 to TRBJ1-3; 9 bases align to TRBD1. CDR3 length: 16 amino acids. Germline CDR1 and CDR2: SGHVS and FQNEAQ. Trimming took 1 base from V and 0 from J; bases not matched to a gene: 1. CDR3 DNA sequence: TGTGCCAGCAGCTTAGGGGGACAGGGCTCTGGAAACACCATATATTTT. Its translation: CASSLGGQGSGNTIYF.

V and J are TRBV2 and TRBJ1-5, with D possibly TRBD1 on 5 matching bases. Per the germline V gene, CDR1 is SNHLY and CDR2 is FYNNEI. CDR3 length equals 15 residues. V was pared by 6 bases and J by 8 bases, with 20 bases between. CDR3 nucleotide sequence: TGTGCCAGCAGCAGGTGGGCAGGGAGTTTAGAGCCCCAGCATTTT. Its protein is CASSRWAGSLEPQHF.

The count of this clone is one. V usage is TRBV7-2 and J usage is TRBJ2-3, with D possibly matching TRBD1 (5 bases). CDR1 and CDR2 from the germline V gene are SGHTA and FQGNSA. This CDR3 has 13 amino acids. The ends were cut back, 5 bases at V and 6 bases at J, with 12 bases in the middle. The CDR3 coding sequence is TGTGCCAGCAGCCGTGACAGTTGGGATACGCAGTATTTT. The encoded protein is CASSRDSWDTQYF.

This chain connects TRBV10-3 to TRBJ1-1, with 8 nucleotides matching TRBD1. CDR3 length equals 13 residues. J gave up 3 bases and V 10 bases, and 7 bases lay outside the gene matches. Germline assignment: CDR1 ENHRY and CDR2 SYGVKD. The CDR3 region is CATSGGPDTEAFF. The CDR3 coding sequence is TGTGCCACCTCAGGGGGCCCGGACACTGAAGCTTTCTTT.

The chain uses TRBV18 and TRBJ2-1; 8 bases align to TRBD2. CDR3 length: 16 residues. Trimming at V came to 0 bases and at J to 7 bases, leaving 8 bases not matched to a gene. CDR1 KGHSH and CDR2 LQKENI come from the germline V gene. CDR3 coding DNA: TGTGCCAGCTCACCACCGGGGGATAGCGGGAAGAATGAGCAGTTCTTC. Its translation: CASSPPGDSGKNEQFF. Full variable domain (rest looked up from reference TRBV18 and TRBJ2-1): NAGVMQNPRHLVRRRGQEARLRCSPMKGHSHVYWYRQLPEEGLKFMVYLQKENIIDESGMPKERFSAEFPKEGPSILRIQQVVRGDSAAYFCASSPPGDSGKNEQFFGPGTRLTVL.

As DNA, the CDR3 is TGTGCCAGCAGCCCGGAACCACAGGGTTATGGCTACACCTTC. This gives the protein CASSPEPQGYGYTF. The rearrangement links TRBV5-4 to TRBJ1-2, with a possible D match to TRBD1 (6 bases). The CDR3 extends over 14 amino acids. Germline lookup yields CDR1 SGHNT and CDR2 YYREEE (reference sequence). Trimming shortened V by 4 bases and J by 5 bases, and 15 bases separated the two germline ends.

This clone showed up just once. The V and J genes are TRBV7-2 and TRBJ2-5; 7 bases map to TRBD1. The CDR3 sequence is 16 residues long. The V gene end was trimmed by 0 bases and the J gene end by 1 base; junction bases not matched to a gene: 5. The germline CDR1 and CDR2 sequences are SGHTA and FQGNSA. CDR3 sequence: CASSLASGTAQETQYF. The CDR3 nucleotides read TGTGCCAGCAGCTTAGCCTCTGGGACAGCCCAAGAGACCCAGTACTTC.

This chain links TRBV30 with TRBJ2-3; 7 bases agree with TRBD2. The CDR3 has 14 amino acids. Germline loops: CDR1 GTSNPN, CDR2 SVGIG (reference sequence). Losses at the gene ends were 8 bases for V and 8 bases for J; bases not matched to a gene: 16. CDR3 coding DNA: TGTGCCCGCGCCCTAGCGGCCCAAGGAGGTACGCAGTATTTT. Protein sequence: CARALAAQGGTQYF.

V gene TRBV3-1 (or the pseudogene TRBV3-2) combines with J gene TRBJ1-1, with 7 bases fitting TRBD1. Germline CDR1 reads LGHDT; CDR2 reads YNNKEL (reference sequence). After removal of 4 bases from V and 2 bases from J, the junction contained 7 bases not matched to a gene. There are 15 residues in the CDR3. The CDR3 region is CASSPLTGDNTEAFF. The CDR3 nucleotides are TGTGCCAGCAGCCCGTTAACAGGGGACAACACTGAAGCTTTCTTT.

J is TRBJ1-3 and V is TRBV3-1 (or the pseudogene TRBV3-2), with D maybe TRBD1 (6 bases). In germline, CDR1 is LGHDT, CDR2 YNNKEL (reference sequence). The CDR3 has 16 residues. With 0 bases removed from V and 4 bases from J, the gap between germline ends came to 13 bases. The CDR3 nucleotides read TGTGCCAGCAGCCAAGAAGCAGCGGGGGGCGGAAACACCATATATTTT. It encodes CASSQEAAGGGNTIYF.

V is TRBV24-1 and J is TRBJ2-5; 10 bases line up with TRBD1. CDR1 KGHDR and CDR2 SFDVKD come from the germline V gene. V lost 4 bases and J lost 5; bases outside the gene matches: 6. This CDR3 region has 15 residues. The DNA for the CDR3 is TGTGCCACCAGTGAACCCGGGACAGGGGTTGAGACCCAGTACTTC. Its translation: CATSEPGTGVETQYF.

This chain links TRBV19 with TRBJ1-2; TRBD1 aligns across 8 bases. The CDR3 contains 13 residues. Unmatched junction bases numbered 6, after V lost 5 bases and J lost 7 bases. Germline V CDR1 and CDR2: LNHDA, SQIVND (reference sequence). The CDR3 reads CASSLTGESGYTF. CDR3 DNA sequence: TGTGCCAGTAGTCTGACAGGGGAAAGTGGCTACACCTTC.

Comments on this clone: This sample also contains other DNA sequences that code for the same CDR3. The V and J genes are TRBV3-1 (or the pseudogene TRBV3-2) and TRBJ1-5; no firm D call. Germline CDR1 reads LGHDT; CDR2 reads YNNKEL (reference sequence). CDR3 length: 13 amino acids. Trimming stripped 0 bases from V and 5 bases from J, with 5 bases between. Here the CDR3 reads CASSQDLDQPQHF. The CDR3 bases are TGTGCCAGCAGCCAAGACCTTGATCAGCCCCAGCATTTT.